The 17 T cell receptor beta chains given below trace back to one sample, sequenced in a study of blood T cell repertoires in COVID-19 (dated by TCRdb to 2019 to 2021). Libraries were prepared through the immunoSEQ multiplex PCR assay. TCRdb holds this immuneACCESS table with in-frame rearrangements only. Some clones are missing; in checked studies, unresolved V genes explain under half, and the rest has no known cause. The sample table records just over 650,000 clones; more than 80% of these occur just once. Clones ranked in the top ten supply about 0.24% of the sample. The sample consisted of peripheral blood. The receptors shown here come from a woman aged 18-29 years with acute or convalescent COVID-19.

The chain links TRBV19 to TRBJ1-1; D call uncertain. The germline V gene has CDR1 LNHDA and CDR2 SQIVND (reference sequence). The length of the CDR3 is 13 residues. V dropped 5 bases and J dropped 8 bases, with 15 bases sitting between them. The CDR3 sequence is CASSPTDSLEAFF. Here the CDR3 DNA reads TGTGCCAGTAGTCCCACCGACTCCCTAGAAGCTTTCTTT.

The V gene is TRBV4-1, the J gene TRBJ1-2; D is possibly TRBD1 (6 bases). Germline V gene sequence: CDR1 MGHRA, CDR2 YSYEKL. CDR3 length equals 15 residues. V shed 4 bases and J shed 3 bases, with 15 bases lying between them. This chain's CDR3 is CASSRPGTMDYGYTF. CDR3 nucleotide sequence: TGCGCCAGCAGCCGACCCGGGACAATGGACTATGGCTACACCTTC.

This clone was seen a single time. This chain uses TRBV9 with TRBJ1-1; a possible D gene is TRBD1 (5 bases). Germline V gene data show CDR1 as SGDLS and CDR2 as YYNGEE. V was clipped by 5 bases and J by 7 bases, with 12 bases between them. The CDR3 sequence is 12 residues long. The CDR3 nucleotides are TGTGCCAGCAGAGAAGGGGAAGGTGAAGCTTTCTTT. The encoded protein is CASREGEGEAFF.

This clone is a singleton in its sample. This chain uses TRBV6-6 with TRBJ1-2; D might be TRBD1 (5 bases). The CDR3 covers 12 residues. V was pared by 6 bases and J by 4 bases, with 9 bases between. CDR1 is MNHNY and CDR2 is SVGAGI in the germline V gene (reference sequence). The DNA of the CDR3 is TGTGCCAGCAGAATGGGACTCTATGGCTACACCTTC. Amino acids: CASRMGLYGYTF.

V and J are TRBV2 and TRBJ1-2; 7 positions match TRBD1. The germline CDR1 and CDR2 sequences are SNHLY and FYNNEI. The CDR3 extends over 13 amino acids. J was trimmed by 6 bases and V by 7 bases; bases with no gene match: 8. The chain's CDR3 is CASKITGANGYTF. Written as DNA, the CDR3 is TGTGCCAGCAAAATCACAGGGGCAAATGGCTACACCTTC.

This clone has only one observation. This chain connects TRBV6-1 to TRBJ2-3; TRBD2 agrees at 9 bases. This CDR3 is built from 16 residues. The V and J ends lost 1 base and 5 bases, in that order; junction bases with no gene match: 7. Germline assignment: CDR1 MNHNS and CDR2 SASEGT. CDR3 loop: CASSEVDSGGQDTQYF. As DNA, the CDR3 is TGTGCCAGCAGTGAAGTAGATAGCGGGGGTCAAGATACGCAGTATTTT.

V is TRBV7-2 and J is TRBJ2-7, with 9 positions matching TRBD2. The CDR3 is 16 amino acids. Germline CDR1 and CDR2: SGHTA and FQGNSA. The ends lost 1 base at V and 2 bases at J; junction bases unmatched: 6. In nucleotides, the CDR3 is TGTGCCAGCAGCTTAGAGGGTAGCGGGGGTACCTACGAGCAGTACTTC. Its translation: CASSLEGSGGTYEQYF. The whole variable domain, filled in from reference TRBV7-2 and TRBJ2-7, reads GAGVSQSPSNKVTEKGKDVELRCDPISGHTALYWYRQSLGQGLEFLIYFQGNSAPDKSGLPSDRFSAERTGGSVSTLTIQRTQQEDSAVYLCASSLEGSGGTYEQYFGPGTRLTVT.

The chain joins TRBV3-1 (or the pseudogene TRBV3-2) to TRBJ1-2; 7 positions match TRBD1. V shed 4 bases and J 5 bases; nucleotides not matched to a gene: 10. CDR1 is LGHDT, CDR2 YNNKEL, per germline (reference sequence). This CDR3 has 15 residues. The CDR3 reads CASSPIPGTEYGYTF. DNA of the CDR3: TGTGCCAGCAGCCCTATACCCGGGACAGAATATGGCTACACCTTC.

This clone was seen just once. The genes are TRBV7-2 and TRBJ2-3; 10 bases map to TRBD1. The V segment lost 5 bases and the J segment 1 base; nucleotides outside the gene matches: 3. Germline V gives CDR1 SGHTA, CDR2 FQGNSA. The CDR3 loop spans 15 amino acids. CDR3 nucleotides: TGTGCCAGCAGCCCCGGGACAGGGGGCACAGATACGCAGTATTTT. Residues: CASSPGTGGTDTQYF.

With respect to this clone: The same CDR3 is also encoded by other DNA sequences in this sample. The CDR3 sequence: CASSYSRGTEAFF. CDR3 bases: TGTGCCAGCAGTTACAGCAGGGGCACTGAAGCTTTCTTT. J is TRBJ1-1 and V is TRBV6-5; possibly TRBD1 for D (6 bases). CDR1 is MNHEY, CDR2 SVGAGI, per germline. The V end lost 2 bases, the J end lost 4 bases, and 8 bases lay between the germline ends. CDR3 size: 13 residues.

The CDR3 DNA reads as TGTGCCGTTCGACTAGGGAGCTACAATGAGCAGTTCTTC. Its protein product is CAVRLGSYNEQFF. The chain combines TRBV10-3 with TRBJ2-1; possibly TRBD2 for D (6 bases). Germline V CDR1 and CDR2: ENHRY, SYGVKD. The V gene lost 11 bases and the J gene lost 3 bases, with 14 bases spanning the gap. This CDR3 spans 13 amino acids.

The chain employs TRBV5-4 and TRBJ2-7, with D possibly TRBD2 on 7 matching bases. The CDR3 is 15 residues long. The germline V gene encodes CDR1 SGHNT and CDR2 YYREEE (reference sequence). V lost 4 bases and J lost 5, with 19 bases in between. The CDR3: CASSISGGRRNEQYF. The CDR3 nucleotides are TGTGCCAGCAGCATCTCCGGGGGGCGTAGGAACGAGCAGTACTTC. Full variable domain (outside the CDR3, taken from reference TRBV5-4 and TRBJ2-7): ETGVTQSPTHLIKTRGQQVTLRCSSQSGHNTVSWYQQALGQGPQFIFQYYREEENGRGNFPPRFSGLQFPNYSSELNVNALELDDSALYLCASSISGGRRNEQYFGPGTRLTVT.

The V call is TRBV4-1, the J call TRBJ1-2, with a possible D match to TRBD1 (5 bases). Deletions cut 4 bases from V and 3 bases from J, with 15 bases between. This CDR3 region has 15 residues. Germline values: CDR1 MGHRA, CDR2 YSYEKL. For the CDR3, the DNA is TGCGCCAGCAGCCCGGACACCCAAAGGGACTATGGCTACACCTTC. Amino acid sequence: CASSPDTQRDYGYTF.

The CDR3 DNA is TGTGCCAGCAGTTCACAGGGGAGCTCTGGAAACACCATATATTTT. Translating gives CASSSQGSSGNTIYF. The chain is built from TRBV5-4 and TRBJ1-3; 7 bases align to TRBD1. Per germline, CDR1 SGHNT and CDR2 YYREEE (reference sequence). The CDR3 is made up of 15 amino acids. V gave up 5 bases and J gave up 0 bases; unmatched junction bases: 5.

The chain uses TRBV7-2 and TRBJ1-5; 11 bases are shared with TRBD1. CDR3 size: 16 residues. V shed 6 bases and J 4 bases; nucleotides not matched to a gene: 8. Per germline, CDR1 SGHTA and CDR2 FQGNSA. CDR3 in amino acids: CASSRWTGGSNQPQHF. The CDR3 nucleotides are TGTGCCAGCAGTCGATGGACAGGGGGCTCAAATCAGCCCCAGCATTTT.

The genes are TRBV24-1 and TRBJ2-3; 10 bases map to TRBD2. CDR3 length: 16 amino acids. The V segment lost 3 bases and the J segment 4 bases; nucleotides outside the gene matches: 6. The germline CDR1 and CDR2 sequences are KGHDR and SFDVKD. DNA for the CDR3: TGTGCCACCAGTGATGGGAGCGGGGGGGGCTCAGATACGCAGTATTTT. Translation gives CATSDGSGGGSDTQYF.

V is TRBV3-1 (or the pseudogene TRBV3-2) and J is TRBJ1-2, with 11 bases that match TRBD1. After removal of 3 bases from V and 4 bases from J, the junction contained 1 base not matched to a gene. CDR1 and CDR2 (germline): LGHDT, YNNKEL (reference sequence). CDR3 length: 14 amino acids. CDR3 sequence (DNA): TGTGCCAGCAGCCAGGGACAGGGGGGCTATGGCTACACCTTC. This sequence encodes CASSQGQGGYGYTF.